This T cell receptor (beta chain) is drawn from a study of blood T cell repertoires in COVID-19. Study information: Sites across the United States, Italy and Spain contributed samples from acute and convalescent COVID-19.

In the original workflow: By means of reference gene primer amplification, nucleated cell counts were estimated. Clones were read by immunoSEQ multiplex PCR, and TCRdb kept only the in-frame ones, dropping some. V and J calls and clone size are those listed in that table; D and trimming were worked out from the DNA. The table has some 240,000 clones, about 86% seen once; the top ten hold approximately 9.4%. There are 17 residues in the CDR3. CDR1 MGHRA and CDR2 YSYEKL come from the germline V gene. The V gene end was trimmed by 5 bases and the J gene end by 1 base; junction bases not matched to a gene: 7.

The receptor was isolated from a woman of 80 years or more with acute or convalescent COVID-19. Sequencing was done on a sample of peripheral blood. The chain has TRBV4-1 and TRBJ1-3; 11 nucleotides match TRBD1. CDR3 amino acids: CASSLGQGAISGNTIYF. In nucleotides, the CDR3 is TGCGCCAGCAGCTTAGGACAGGGGGCTATTTCTGGAAACACCATATATTTT.